This entry lists 31 T cell receptor beta chains sequenced from one sample in a study of cytomegalovirus exposure and HLA in healthy donors. TCRdb's table, derived via immunoSEQ multiplex PCR, lists solely in-frame clones and lacks some. The table has around 55,000 clones, about nine tenths seen once. Sequenced input: PBMCs. These receptors were collected from a man aged 18 to 29 in good health and CMV-seronegative.

The CDR3 region has the DNA TGTGCCAGCAGCTTAACAGATCAGCCCCAGCATTTT. It yields the protein CASSLTDQPQHF. V and J are TRBV7-2 and TRBJ1-5; unclear D gene. CDR1 is SGHTA and CDR2 is FQGNSA in the germline V gene. CDR3 size: 12 residues. The ends were cut back, 2 bases at V and 5 bases at J, with 4 bases in the middle.

V gene TRBV5-5 combines with J gene TRBJ2-5, with D hard to call. Germline V gives CDR1 SGHKS, CDR2 YYEKEE (reference sequence). The CDR3 spans 13 residues. V was cut by 0 bases and J by 7 bases, with 10 bases left in between. This CDR3 reads CASSLAVARTQYF. The CDR3 region has the DNA TGTGCCAGCAGCTTGGCCGTGGCTCGGACCCAGTACTTC.

The rearrangement joins TRBV7-9 to TRBJ2-3; 8 bases agree with TRBD2. The CDR3 is made up of 16 amino acids. Germline CDR1 is SEHNR and CDR2 is FQNEAQ (reference sequence). V shed 2 bases, J shed 3 bases, and the junction held 7 bases outside the gene matches. In DNA, the CDR3 is TGTGCCAGCAGCTTACGCTCGGGAGGGGGGACAGATACGCAGTATTTT. It codes for CASSLRSGGGTDTQYF.

This clone was seen more than once but under ten times. V and J are TRBV18 and TRBJ1-4, with TRBD1 matching 10 bases. There are 18 residues in the CDR3. From germline, CDR1 is KGHSH and CDR2 LQKENI. J gave up 4 bases and V 0 bases, and 8 bases lay outside the gene matches. CDR3 DNA sequence: TGTGCCAGCTCACCACCCGGACAGGGGGGGAAACATAATGAAAAACTGTTTTTT. Its protein is CASSPPGQGGKHNEKLFF.

Worth noting for this clone: Different DNA sequences within this sample yield the same CDR3. CDR3 DNA sequence: TGCGCCAGCAGCTCCACCGGGACAGGGACTGAAGCTTTCTTT. Protein sequence: CASSSTGTGTEAFF. The chain couples TRBV5-1 to TRBJ1-1, with 9 bases that match TRBD1. V lost 3 bases, J lost 5 bases, and 5 bases stayed unmatched. Germline V gene data show CDR1 as SGHRS and CDR2 as YFSETQ. This CDR3 is built from 14 residues.

The chain is built from TRBV28 and TRBJ2-7; D remains ambiguous. V was clipped by 2 bases and J by 2 bases, with 7 bases between them. This CDR3 is 13 amino acids long. Germline CDR1 is MDHEN and CDR2 is SYDVKM. The CDR3 bases are TGTGCCAGCAGTTTACGACTGACCTACGAGCAGTACTTC. It codes for CASSLRLTYEQYF.

This chain connects TRBV7-9 to TRBJ2-7; 9 bases line up with TRBD2. In germline, CDR1 is SEHNR, CDR2 FQNEAQ (reference sequence). CDR3 length: 14 residues. The ends lost 6 bases at V and 0 bases at J; junction bases unmatched: 3. CDR3 nucleotides: TGTGCCAGCAGACCAGCGGGAGGCTCCTACGAGCAGTACTTC. Its protein is CASRPAGGSYEQYF.

The chain combines TRBV5-1 with TRBJ2-1, with 12 bases aligning to TRBD2. Germline V gene sequence: CDR1 SGHRS, CDR2 YFSETQ. Trimming took 0 bases from V and 6 from J; bases not matched to a gene: 1. The CDR3 spans 15 residues. The CDR3 loop is CASSLASGRANEQFF. CDR3 sequence (DNA): TGCGCCAGCAGCTTGGCTAGCGGGAGGGCCAATGAGCAGTTCTTC.

The chain carries TRBV5-4 and TRBJ2-7, with D unresolved. This CDR3 comprises 12 residues. Germline-derived CDR1 and CDR2 are SGHNT and YYREEE (reference sequence). V lost 3 bases and J lost 8, with 12 bases in between. The CDR3 nucleotides are TGTGCCAGCAGCTCCGATTCTTACAAGCAGTACTTC. As protein: CASSSDSYKQYF.

The chain uses TRBV29-1 and TRBJ2-7; 9 bases align to TRBD2. The germline V gene has CDR1 SQVTM and CDR2 ANQGSEA. The V and J ends lost 4 bases and 2 bases, in that order; junction bases with no gene match: 6. The CDR3 covers 14 residues. This chain's CDR3 is CSVGFSSGAYEQYF. The CDR3 DNA sequence: TGCAGCGTTGGATTTTCTAGCGGGGCCTACGAGCAGTACTTC.

The CDR3 DNA is TGTGCCAGCAGTTCAACAGGGGGCTCCTACAATGAGCAGTTCTTC. Translation gives CASSSTGGSYNEQFF. The V call is TRBV2, the J call TRBJ2-1; 8 bases are shared with TRBD1. Germline-derived CDR1 and CDR2 are SNHLY and FYNNEI. This CDR3 is built from 15 residues. V shed 5 bases and J 0 bases; nucleotides not matched to a gene: 3.

The chain employs TRBV11-2 and TRBJ1-3; TRBD1 matches at 8 bases. After removal of 6 bases from V and 2 bases from J, the junction contained 3 bases not matched to a gene. The CDR3 runs 14 residues. Germline loops: CDR1 SGHAT, CDR2 FQNNGV. CDR3 DNA: TGTGCCAGCAGAAAGACAGGGGCTGGAAACACCATATATTTT. Encoded protein: CASRKTGAGNTIYF.

The chain is built from TRBV10-3 and TRBJ2-7; 8 nucleotides agree with TRBD1. The CDR3 length is 12 residues. The trim removed 10 bases at V and 3 bases at J, leaving 5 bases unmatched. CDR1 and CDR2 (germline): ENHRY, SYGVKD. The CDR3 DNA reads TGTGCCACCGCCGACAGGGGCTACGAGCAGTACTTC. Amino acid sequence: CATADRGYEQYF.

The rearrangement links TRBV19 to TRBJ2-1; 8 nucleotides match TRBD2. The CDR3 totals 14 residues. Per the germline V gene, CDR1 is LNHDA and CDR2 is SQIVND (reference sequence). V trimming: 4 bases; J trimming: 10 bases; junction bases outside the gene matches: 9. The chain's CDR3 is CASSSPTTSAEQFF. DNA of the CDR3: TGTGCCAGTAGTAGCCCCACGACTAGCGCCGAGCAGTTCTTC.

This clone was detected once. The chain links TRBV28 to TRBJ2-7; D possibly corresponds to TRBD1 (6 bases). Trimming took 10 bases from V and 2 from J, leaving 24 bases between them. This CDR3 region has 16 residues. CDR1 MDHEN and CDR2 SYDVKM come from the germline V gene. The CDR3 coding sequence is TGTGCCACCCTAGGAGGCCCGGGACAAGGACCCTACGAGCAGTACTTC. Protein product: CATLGGPGQGPYEQYF.

V is TRBV6-4 and J is TRBJ2-3, with 7 bases fitting TRBD2. This CDR3 has 15 amino acids. The junction had 2 bases not matched to a gene; V was cut back by 2 bases and J by 0 bases. Germline CDR1 is MRHNA and CDR2 is SNTAGT. For the CDR3, the DNA is TGTGCCAGCAGTGACGGTAGCGGGAGCACAGATACGCAGTATTTT. Residues: CASSDGSGSTDTQYF.

This chain uses TRBV2 with TRBJ1-4, with D perhaps matching TRBD1 (5 bases). Per germline, CDR1 SNHLY and CDR2 FYNNEI. The V end lost 4 bases, the J end lost 0 bases, and 9 bases lay between the germline ends. This CDR3 has 15 amino acids. CDR3 amino acids: CASSGDYSTNEKLFF. CDR3 DNA: TGTGCCAGCAGTGGGGACTACTCAACTAATGAAAAACTGTTTTTT.

By frequency in the sample, this clone is medium-sized. This sequence joins TRBV2 and TRBJ2-3; D might be TRBD1 (6 bases). V lost 3 bases, J lost 10 bases, and 14 bases lay in between. Germline CDR1 reads SNHLY; CDR2 reads FYNNEI. There are 13 residues in the CDR3. CDR3 residues: CASSDQKQGSQYF. CDR3 DNA: TGTGCCAGCAGTGACCAAAAACAGGGCTCGCAGTATTTT.

In nucleotides, the CDR3 is TGTGCCAGCAGCGCCGGGACAGGGAACACCGGGGAGCTGTTTTTT. Residues: CASSAGTGNTGELFF. The V call is TRBV9, the J call TRBJ2-2; 8 positions match TRBD1. The V and J ends lost 3 bases and 1 base, in that order; junction bases with no gene match: 2. Germline lookup yields CDR1 SGDLS and CDR2 YYNGEE. This CDR3 is built from 15 residues.

This chain links TRBV5-1 with TRBJ2-5, with 10 bases aligning to TRBD2. V lost 0 bases and J lost 4; bases outside the gene matches: 6. CDR1 is SGHRS, CDR2 YFSETQ, per germline. The CDR3 is 16 amino acids. The CDR3 protein is CASSLALAGVPETQYF. The CDR3 DNA sequence: TGCGCCAGCAGCTTGGCCCTAGCGGGAGTCCCAGAGACCCAGTACTTC.

The CDR3 DNA sequence: TGTGCCAGCAGTGGGACAGGGAGAGAGGATGGCTACACCTTC. Amino acid sequence: CASSGTGREDGYTF. The chain combines TRBV6-6 with TRBJ1-2; 9 positions agree with TRBD1. The CDR3 totals 14 residues. CDR1 is MNHNY and CDR2 is SVGAGI in the germline V gene (reference sequence). V lost 5 bases and J lost 6; bases outside the gene matches: 7.

The genes are TRBV5-6 and TRBJ2-5; D remains ambiguous. V lost 4 bases and J lost 2, with 9 bases in between. The CDR3 totals 13 residues. CDR1 SGHDT and CDR2 YYEEEE come from the germline V gene. The CDR3 DNA is TGTGCCAGCAGCCCGACTGGGCAAGAGACCCAGTACTTC. Its translation is CASSPTGQETQYF.

The J gene is TRBJ2-1, the V gene TRBV5-4; 10 nucleotides line up with TRBD2. Germline CDR1 SGHNT, CDR2 YYREEE (reference sequence). This CDR3 spans 15 amino acids. Germline trimming cut 4 bases from V and 2 bases from J; bases unmatched to any gene: 3. The CDR3 here is CASSLTSGAYNEQFF. CDR3 coding DNA: TGTGCCAGCAGCCTCACTAGCGGGGCCTACAATGAGCAGTTCTTC.

The chain recombines TRBV19 with TRBJ2-2; 7 positions match TRBD1. The CDR3 covers 15 residues. CDR1 is LNHDA and CDR2 is SQIVND in the germline V gene (reference sequence). V was pared by 3 bases and J by 7 bases, with 8 bases of the junction left unmatched. CDR3 nucleotides: TGTGCCAGTAGTATGGCGACAGGGTTAGGCGGGGAGCTGTTTTTT. It is translated as CASSMATGLGGELFF.

This clone was recorded once. The chain has TRBV15 and TRBJ2-2; D is perhaps TRBD1 (5 bases). CDR3 size: 18 residues. Germline V CDR1 and CDR2: LNHNV, YYDKDF (reference sequence). Trimming cost V 2 bases and J 1 base, with 17 bases left between them. The CDR3 sequence: CATSRTDSSALNTGELFF. The CDR3 coding sequence is TGTGCCACCAGCAGAACCGACAGTTCGGCGTTGAACACCGGGGAGCTGTTTTTT.

This chain links TRBV18 with TRBJ1-1; D remains unclear. CDR1 is KGHSH and CDR2 is LQKENI in the germline V gene. V was pared by 0 bases and J by 8 bases, with 19 bases between. The CDR3 extends over 16 amino acids. CDR3 DNA sequence: TGTGCCAGCTCACCACCGGTACAATCGGGAACTCTCGAAGCTTTCTTT. Amino acids: CASSPPVQSGTLEAFF.

The gene calls are TRBV11-2 and TRBJ1-1, with 7 bases identical to TRBD1. The CDR3 is made up of 14 amino acids. V gave up 2 bases and J gave up 4 bases; unmatched junction bases: 4. Germline assignment: CDR1 SGHAT and CDR2 FQNNGV. CDR3 DNA: TGTGCCAGCAGCTTAAGGCCAGGGGGCACTGAAGCTTTCTTT. The encoded protein is CASSLRPGGTEAFF.

This chain connects TRBV7-2 to TRBJ2-3; TRBD2 agrees at 11 bases. This CDR3 is 14 amino acids long. Per the germline V gene, CDR1 is SGHTA and CDR2 is FQGNSA. V shed 4 bases and J 5 bases; nucleotides not matched to a gene: 2. The CDR3 bases are TGTGCCAGCAGCTCACTAGCGGGAGTAGATACGCAGTATTTT. Translating gives CASSSLAGVDTQYF.

With regard to this clone: An end of the junction differs from the germline gene, which may be a read error. The chain has TRBV29-1 and TRBJ2-7; TRBD1 agrees at 7 bases. The CDR3 length is 16 residues. Germline CDR1 is SQVTM and CDR2 is ANQGSEA. In DNA, the CDR3 is TGCAGCGTCGAAGGGGGTCCGGGACAGCGAACCTACGAGCAGTACTTC. Translated, it gives CSVEGGPGQRTYEQYF.

The chain carries TRBV19 and TRBJ2-7, with TRBD1 matching over 8 bases. The CDR3 runs to 13 residues. Trimming at V came to 8 bases and at J to 2 bases, leaving 5 bases not matched to a gene. Germline V lookup: CDR1 LNHDA, CDR2 SQIVND (reference sequence). The CDR3 DNA follows: TGTGCCAGTGCGACAGGGGAGCCCTACGAGCAGTACTTC. It is translated as CASATGEPYEQYF.

To note about this clone: Other DNA sequences from this sample encode an identical CDR3 as well. The chain links TRBV18 to TRBJ1-1, with 8 positions matching TRBD1. Germline CDR1 reads KGHSH; CDR2 reads LQKENI. This CDR3 comprises 13 residues. V trimming: 3 bases; J trimming: 5 bases; junction bases outside the gene matches: 2. CDR3 region: CASSPTGGTEAFF. CDR3 in DNA: TGTGCCAGCTCACCTACAGGGGGGACTGAAGCTTTCTTT.